These 24 T cell receptor beta chains were all obtained from the same sample, sequenced in a study of blood T cell repertoires in COVID-19 (dated by TCRdb to 2020 to 2021). The receptor library was made with the immunoSEQ multiplex PCR assay. This immuneACCESS table, as held by TCRdb, lists in-frame sequences with V and J called but not all clones. Of the missing ones, under half trace to an unresolved V gene in checked studies; the others have no known cause. A total of some 160,000 clones appear in this sample, under 85% of them only once. 8.6% of the sample goes to the ten largest clones. Sequencing used peripheral blood. The receptors derive from a man aged 50 to 60 with active or convalescent COVID-19.

This clone was picked up a small number of times. This chain uses TRBV12-3 or TRBV12-4 with TRBJ2-1; D is undetermined. The CDR3 length is 11 residues. V was trimmed by 5 bases and J by 4 bases, leaving 3 bases between them. The CDR3, as DNA: TGTGCCAGCAGTCGGTACAATGAGCAGTTCTTC. It yields the protein CASSRYNEQFF.

The gene calls are TRBV28 and TRBJ1-6; D unresolved. The V gene lost 5 bases and the J gene lost 5 bases, with 13 bases spanning the gap. Germline V gene data show CDR1 as MDHEN and CDR2 as SYDVKM. CDR3 length: 15 amino acids. The CDR3 region has the DNA TGTGCCAGCAGTCCGTGGCGGGATGATAATTCACCCCTCCACTTT. Encoded protein: CASSPWRDDNSPLHF.

This rearrangement joins TRBV4-2 to TRBJ2-1; 10 bases are a match to TRBD2. In germline, CDR1 is LGHNA, CDR2 YNFKEQ. There are 16 residues in the CDR3. Trimming at V came to 3 bases and at J to 3 bases, leaving 5 bases not matched to a gene. The CDR3 loop is CASSQGTSGIYNEQFF. CDR3 bases: TGTGCCAGCAGCCAGGGTACTAGCGGGATCTACAATGAGCAGTTCTTC.

This chain connects TRBV4-2 to TRBJ2-7; 12 nucleotides match TRBD2. Unmatched junction bases numbered 1, after V lost 0 bases and J lost 1 base. The CDR3 runs 16 residues. Germline V gene sequence: CDR1 LGHNA, CDR2 YNFKEQ. The CDR3 spells CASSQELAGGSYEQYF. In nucleotides, the CDR3 is TGTGCCAGCAGCCAAGAACTAGCGGGAGGATCCTACGAGCAGTACTTC.

The V and J genes are TRBV12-3 or TRBV12-4 and TRBJ1-1, with D unclear. This CDR3 comprises 11 residues. V gave up 7 bases and J gave up 4 bases, with 7 bases separating them. CDR3 loop: CASTPRTEAFF. In DNA, the CDR3 is TGTGCCAGCACCCCGCGCACTGAAGCTTTCTTT.

The rearrangement joins TRBV19 to TRBJ2-5; 7 nucleotides line up with TRBD2. Germline CDR1 is LNHDA and CDR2 is SQIVND (reference sequence). The CDR3 has 14 amino acids. Trimming took 2 bases from V and 5 from J; bases not matched to a gene: 5. CDR3 residues: CASSIMAGVETQYF. DNA of the CDR3: TGTGCCAGTAGTATAATGGCGGGAGTGGAGACCCAGTACTTC.

This clone has a handful of counts. The rearrangement joins TRBV9 to TRBJ2-7, with D perhaps matching TRBD1 (5 bases). CDR1 is SGDLS and CDR2 is YYNGEE in the germline V gene. Trimming cost V 3 bases and J 3 bases, with 13 bases left between them. The CDR3 runs to 14 residues. The CDR3 nucleotides are TGTGCCAGCAGCGCCACGACAGCAGGCTACGAGCAGTACTTC. Translating gives CASSATTAGYEQYF.

V gene TRBV6-5 combines with J gene TRBJ2-7; 9 nucleotides agree with TRBD1. The CDR3 loop spans 14 amino acids. The germline V gene encodes CDR1 MNHEY and CDR2 SVGAGI. The J segment lost 4 bases and the V segment lost 4 bases, leaving 5 bases of the junction unmatched. CDR3 DNA: TGTGCCAGCAGTTCGGGACAGGGCATTTACGAGCAGTACTTC. It codes for CASSSGQGIYEQYF.

The chain carries TRBV24-1 and TRBJ1-2; no reliable D call. The CDR3 has 12 amino acids. Germline CDR1 reads KGHDR; CDR2 reads SFDVKD. Trimming removed 4 bases from V and 9 bases from J, with 11 bases in between. CDR3 DNA sequence: TGTGCCACCAGTGACCGGGTCTGGCGCTACACCTTC. Translating gives CATSDRVWRYTF.

The V and J genes are TRBV24-1 and TRBJ1-1; the D is unclear. This CDR3 is built from 13 residues. Between the trimmed V and J ends, which lost 4 bases and 5 bases, there was a span of 10 bases. Looked up from germline, CDR1 is KGHDR and CDR2 is SFDVKD. CDR3 bases: TGTGCCACCAGTGACGCGGGCACTACTGAAGCTTTCTTT. Its protein product is CATSDAGTTEAFF.

V usage is TRBV5-1 and J usage is TRBJ1-5; D might be TRBD1 (5 bases). The CDR3 sequence is 14 residues long. Germline assignment: CDR1 SGHRS and CDR2 YFSETQ. Trimming stripped 0 bases from V and 5 bases from J, with 9 bases between. The chain's CDR3 is CASSLDRLDQPQHF. CDR3 DNA: TGCGCCAGCAGCTTGGACAGGCTTGATCAGCCCCAGCATTTT.

The chain employs TRBV9 and TRBJ2-7; possibly TRBD1 for D (5 bases). Trimming removed 0 bases at V and 2 bases at J, with 15 bases between. CDR3 size: 16 residues. Germline CDR1 SGDLS, CDR2 YYNGEE. The CDR3 sequence: CASSVVPPWTPYEQYF. The CDR3 bases are TGTGCCAGCAGCGTAGTGCCCCCCTGGACACCCTACGAGCAGTACTTC.

The chain combines TRBV6-5 with TRBJ1-6; possibly TRBD1 for D (6 bases). V was pared by 0 bases and J by 10 bases, with 10 bases between. This CDR3 spans 14 amino acids. Looked up from germline, CDR1 is MNHEY and CDR2 is SVGAGI. The CDR3 bases are TGTGCCAGCAGTTACTCGCAGGGGCAGTCACCCCTCCACTTT. Translated: CASSYSQGQSPLHF.

The V and J genes are TRBV9 and TRBJ2-3, with no clear D. V shed 3 bases and J shed 2 bases, with 7 bases lying between them. The CDR3 consists of 13 residues. Germline V gene sequence: CDR1 SGDLS, CDR2 YYNGEE. The CDR3 sequence is CASSALYTDTQYF. DNA for the CDR3: TGTGCCAGCAGCGCGTTATACACAGATACGCAGTATTTT.

The chain is built from TRBV5-1 and TRBJ1-1; D is possibly TRBD1 (6 bases). The CDR3 is made up of 13 amino acids. The V and J ends lost 0 bases and 8 bases respectively, with 11 bases between them. The germline CDR1 and CDR2 sequences are SGHRS and YFSETQ. In DNA, the CDR3 is TGCGCCAGCAGCTTGGGACAGACAGGCGAAGCTTTCTTT. It yields the protein CASSLGQTGEAFF. Full variable domain (remainder filled in from reference TRBV5-1 and TRBJ1-1): KAGVTQTPRYLIKTRGQQVTLSCSPISGHRSVSWYQQTPGQGLQFLFEYFSETQRNKGNFPGRFSGRQFSNSRSEMNVSTLELGDSALYLCASSLGQTGEAFFGQGTRLTVV.

The chain links TRBV27 to TRBJ2-7; 12 positions match TRBD2. This CDR3 region has 16 residues. With 3 bases clipped from V and 1 base from J, the junction kept 4 bases outside the gene matches. Germline lookup yields CDR1 MNHEY and CDR2 SMNVEV (reference sequence). CDR3 amino acids: CASSFQTSGGSYEQYF. The CDR3 DNA reads as TGTGCCAGCAGTTTCCAGACTAGCGGGGGTTCCTACGAGCAGTACTTC.

The table lists this clone with many counts. J is TRBJ1-2 and V is TRBV2, with D perhaps matching TRBD1 (5 bases). The CDR3 totals 13 residues. The V gene's germline CDR1 is SNHLY and CDR2 FYNNEI. Trimming pared 3 bases from V and 2 bases from J, leaving 7 bases between. The CDR3 DNA follows: TGTGCCAGCAGTGACAACAGGAACTATGGCTACACCTTC. Amino acids: CASSDNRNYGYTF.

This clone was detected a few times. This chain connects TRBV5-1 to TRBJ2-2; D is uncertain. Germline CDR1 SGHRS, CDR2 YFSETQ. V shed 0 bases and J shed 0 bases, with 6 bases lying between them. The CDR3 covers 15 residues. Written as DNA, the CDR3 is TGCGCCAGCAGCTTGGACAGAGCGAACACCGGGGAGCTGTTTTTT. It encodes CASSLDRANTGELFF.

V and J are TRBV3-1 (or the pseudogene TRBV3-2) and TRBJ2-7; 11 bases map to TRBD2. Germline assignment: CDR1 LGHDT and CDR2 YNNKEL (reference sequence). V trimming: 4 bases; J trimming: 7 bases; junction bases outside the gene matches: 9. The CDR3 totals 15 residues. CDR3 amino acids: CASSLIAGGPGEQYF. The DNA of the CDR3 is TGTGCCAGCAGCCTGATAGCGGGAGGGCCTGGGGAGCAGTACTTC.

V is TRBV2 and J is TRBJ2-1; weak D call: TRBD1 (5 bases). Trimming removed 6 bases from V and 6 bases from J, with 21 bases in between. Germline V lookup: CDR1 SNHLY, CDR2 FYNNEI. This CDR3 is built from 16 residues. CDR3 coding DNA: TGTGCCAGCAGATTCTACCGAGGACAAGCCCTCAATGAGCAGTTCTTC. Translated: CASRFYRGQALNEQFF.

This clone was counted a single time. CDR3 residues: CASRTPGGTYGYTF. CDR3 DNA sequence: TGTGCCAGTAGAACCCCAGGGGGAACCTATGGCTACACCTTC. The chain employs TRBV19 and TRBJ1-2; TRBD1 matches at 7 bases. The CDR3 is 14 amino acids. Unmatched junction bases numbered 8, after V lost 6 bases and J lost 4 bases. CDR1 is LNHDA and CDR2 is SQIVND in the germline V gene (reference sequence).

This clone was found a few times. V is TRBV19 and J is TRBJ2-7, with D perhaps matching TRBD2 (6 bases). With 6 bases removed from V and 4 bases from J, the gap between germline ends came to 19 bases. Looked up from germline, CDR1 is LNHDA and CDR2 is SQIVND (reference sequence). The CDR3 spans 15 residues. The CDR3 protein is CASSQANSGVYEQYF. In nucleotides, the CDR3 is TGTGCCAGTAGCCAGGCGAATAGCGGCGTTTACGAGCAGTACTTC.

The chain has TRBV10-3 and TRBJ1-2; TRBD1 is a possible D gene (6 bases). With 8 bases removed from V and 8 bases from J, the gap between germline ends came to 15 bases. Looked up from germline, CDR1 is ENHRY and CDR2 is SYGVKD. The CDR3 is 12 residues long. The CDR3 DNA is TGTGCCATCGCCGCCTCAGGGGAAGGCTACACCTTC. This translates into CAIAASGEGYTF.

This clone has a handful of counts. The chain is built from TRBV28 and TRBJ2-2, with TRBD2 identical over 7 bases. The CDR3 runs 17 residues. The trim removed 5 bases at V and 7 bases at J, leaving 16 bases unmatched. The V gene's germline CDR1 is MDHEN and CDR2 SYDVKM. CDR3 residues: CASSKPAGREFHGELFF. The CDR3 DNA follows: TGTGCCAGCAGTAAACCCGCCGGGCGGGAGTTCCACGGGGAGCTGTTTTTT.